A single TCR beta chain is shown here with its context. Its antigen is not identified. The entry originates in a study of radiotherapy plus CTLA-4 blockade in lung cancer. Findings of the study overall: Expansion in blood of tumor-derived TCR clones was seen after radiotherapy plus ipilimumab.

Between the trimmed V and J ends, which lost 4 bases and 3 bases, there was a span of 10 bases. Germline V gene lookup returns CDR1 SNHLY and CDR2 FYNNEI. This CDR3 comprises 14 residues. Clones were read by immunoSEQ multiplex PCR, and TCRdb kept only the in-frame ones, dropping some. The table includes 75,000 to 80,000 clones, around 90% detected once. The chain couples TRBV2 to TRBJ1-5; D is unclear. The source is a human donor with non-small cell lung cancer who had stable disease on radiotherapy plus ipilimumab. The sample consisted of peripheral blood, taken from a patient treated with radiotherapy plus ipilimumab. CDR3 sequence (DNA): TGTGCCAGCAGTGTGGGAGGGCCCAATCAGCCCCAGCATTTT. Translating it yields CASSVGGPNQPQHF.